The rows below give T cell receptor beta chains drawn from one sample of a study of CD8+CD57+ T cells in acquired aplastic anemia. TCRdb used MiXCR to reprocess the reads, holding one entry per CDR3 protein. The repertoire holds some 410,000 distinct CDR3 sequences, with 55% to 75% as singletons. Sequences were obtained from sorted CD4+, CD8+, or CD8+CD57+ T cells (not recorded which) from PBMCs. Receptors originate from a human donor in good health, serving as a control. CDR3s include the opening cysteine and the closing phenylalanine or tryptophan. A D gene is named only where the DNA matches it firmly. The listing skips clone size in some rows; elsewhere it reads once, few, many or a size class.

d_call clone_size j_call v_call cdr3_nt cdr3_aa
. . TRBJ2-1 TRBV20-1 TGCAGTGCTAGAGGCGGAGACCCTTACAATGAGCAGTTCTTC CSARGGDPYNEQFF
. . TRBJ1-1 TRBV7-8 TGTGCCAGCAGATTAAACGGCGGGGGGGAGGGAGGCTTC CASRLNGGGEGGF
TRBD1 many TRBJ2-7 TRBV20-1 TGCAGTGCTCAAACTGACAGGGATAACTACGAGCAGTACTTC CSAQTDRDNYEQYF
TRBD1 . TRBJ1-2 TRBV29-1 TGCAGCGTAGCCGGACAGGCGCATGGCTACACCTTC CSVAGQAHGYTF
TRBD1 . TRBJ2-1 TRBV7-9 TGTGCCAGCAGCTCCGGGACAGGGAATTCACCCCTCCACTTCTTC CASSSGTGNSPLHFF
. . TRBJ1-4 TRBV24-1 TGTGCCAGCAGCCACGCCCCCAGGGGCGAATATGAAAAACTGTTTTTT CASSHAPRGEYEKLFF
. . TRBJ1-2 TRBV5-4 TGTGCCAGCAGCTTGTATCCCCGAACTAACTATGGCTACACCTTC CASSLYPRTNYGYTF
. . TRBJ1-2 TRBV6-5 TGTGCCATCAGGCAGGACCTCACTAACTATGGCTACACCTTT CAIRQDLTNYGYTF
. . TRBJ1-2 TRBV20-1 TGCAGTGCTAGAGATCCTAGGGCATACGGCGACTATGGCTACACCTTC CSARDPRAYGDYGYTF
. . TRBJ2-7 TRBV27 TGTGCCAGCAGTTCCCCCCACGAGCAGTACTTC CASSSPHEQYF
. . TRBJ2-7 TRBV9 TGTGCCAGCAGCTTTACAGGGGTGCGGGGGGAGTACTTC CASSFTGVRGEYF
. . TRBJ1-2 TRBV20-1 TGCAGTGCTAGAGCGGTGGGTTATGGGGGGGACTATGGCTACACCTTC CSARAVGYGGDYGYTF
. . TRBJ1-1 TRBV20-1 TGCAGAGTTAGAGTCGGGGGTGAAACTTTCTTT CRVRVGGETFF
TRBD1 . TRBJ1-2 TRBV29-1 TGCAGCGTTGAAGATCTAGTATCGGGACAGGGTCACTATGGCTACACCTTC CSVEDLVSGQGHYGYTF
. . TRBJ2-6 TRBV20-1 TGCAGTGCCCCGGACGGAAGCTCTGGGGCCAACGTCCTGACTTTC CSAPDGSSGANVLTF